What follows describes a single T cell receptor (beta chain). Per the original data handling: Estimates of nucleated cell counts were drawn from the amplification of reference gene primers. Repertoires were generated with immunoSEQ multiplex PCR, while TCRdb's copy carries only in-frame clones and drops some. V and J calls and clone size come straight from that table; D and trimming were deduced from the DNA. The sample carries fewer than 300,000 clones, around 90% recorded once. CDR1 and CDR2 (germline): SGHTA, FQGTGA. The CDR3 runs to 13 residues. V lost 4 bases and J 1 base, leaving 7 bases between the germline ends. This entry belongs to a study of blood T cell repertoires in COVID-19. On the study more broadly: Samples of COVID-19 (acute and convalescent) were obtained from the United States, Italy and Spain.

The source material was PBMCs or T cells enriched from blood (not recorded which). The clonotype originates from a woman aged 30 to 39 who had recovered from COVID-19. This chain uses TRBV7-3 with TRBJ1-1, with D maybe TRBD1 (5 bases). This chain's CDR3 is CASSYQGNTEAFF. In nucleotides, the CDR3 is TGTGCCAGCAGCTACCAGGGGAACACTGAAGCTTTCTTT. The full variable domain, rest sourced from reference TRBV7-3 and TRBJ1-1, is GAGVSQTPSNKVTEKGKYVELRCDPISGHTALYWYRQSLGQGPEFLIYFQGTGAADDSGLPNDRFFAVRPEGSVSTLKIQRTERGDSAVYLCASSYQGNTEAFFGQGTRLTVV.